This T cell receptor (beta chain) was sequenced during a study of regulatory T cells in long-lasting Graves disease. Background on the study: Duration of antithyroid drug therapy among newly diagnosed Graves' patients was under 3 months. Study-wide points: Sample size was small, which may have lowered accuracy.

Concerning this clonotype: No antigen is known for it.

The V segment lost 4 bases and the J segment 4 bases; nucleotides outside the gene matches: 4. From germline, CDR1 is SEHNR and CDR2 FQNEAQ (reference sequence). The CDR3 is 14 residues long. Arm-PCR with iRepertoire HTBI primers amplified the CDR3 regions for these TCR beta libraries. MiXCR, run by TCRdb on the multiplex PCR reads, gives a single entry per CDR3 protein. The sample includes a few hundred thousand distinct CDR3 sequences, roughly 14% of them seen just once. Time point: newly diagnosed GD, antithyroid drugs for less than 3 months. Making the TCR library involved RNA that had been extracted from PBMCs. These data also featured in a second study, about T cells in Graves' hyperthyroidism and ophthalmopathy. As reported in that work: Initially, a first-round RT-PCR of the TCR CDR3 employed the HTBI primer set. Expanded thyroid clonotypes (above 0.001) were mostly also found in blood.

The source is a man between 25 and 39 years old with Graves disease. This chain uses TRBV7-9 with TRBJ2-3; 8 bases fit TRBD1. The sequenced sample was peripheral blood mononuclear cells (PBMCs), obtained at new diagnosis, from a patient treated with antithyroid drugs. The DNA for the CDR3 is TGTGCCAGCAGCTCTCGACAGGGGTCAGATACGCAGTATTTT. It yields the protein CASSSRQGSDTQYF.